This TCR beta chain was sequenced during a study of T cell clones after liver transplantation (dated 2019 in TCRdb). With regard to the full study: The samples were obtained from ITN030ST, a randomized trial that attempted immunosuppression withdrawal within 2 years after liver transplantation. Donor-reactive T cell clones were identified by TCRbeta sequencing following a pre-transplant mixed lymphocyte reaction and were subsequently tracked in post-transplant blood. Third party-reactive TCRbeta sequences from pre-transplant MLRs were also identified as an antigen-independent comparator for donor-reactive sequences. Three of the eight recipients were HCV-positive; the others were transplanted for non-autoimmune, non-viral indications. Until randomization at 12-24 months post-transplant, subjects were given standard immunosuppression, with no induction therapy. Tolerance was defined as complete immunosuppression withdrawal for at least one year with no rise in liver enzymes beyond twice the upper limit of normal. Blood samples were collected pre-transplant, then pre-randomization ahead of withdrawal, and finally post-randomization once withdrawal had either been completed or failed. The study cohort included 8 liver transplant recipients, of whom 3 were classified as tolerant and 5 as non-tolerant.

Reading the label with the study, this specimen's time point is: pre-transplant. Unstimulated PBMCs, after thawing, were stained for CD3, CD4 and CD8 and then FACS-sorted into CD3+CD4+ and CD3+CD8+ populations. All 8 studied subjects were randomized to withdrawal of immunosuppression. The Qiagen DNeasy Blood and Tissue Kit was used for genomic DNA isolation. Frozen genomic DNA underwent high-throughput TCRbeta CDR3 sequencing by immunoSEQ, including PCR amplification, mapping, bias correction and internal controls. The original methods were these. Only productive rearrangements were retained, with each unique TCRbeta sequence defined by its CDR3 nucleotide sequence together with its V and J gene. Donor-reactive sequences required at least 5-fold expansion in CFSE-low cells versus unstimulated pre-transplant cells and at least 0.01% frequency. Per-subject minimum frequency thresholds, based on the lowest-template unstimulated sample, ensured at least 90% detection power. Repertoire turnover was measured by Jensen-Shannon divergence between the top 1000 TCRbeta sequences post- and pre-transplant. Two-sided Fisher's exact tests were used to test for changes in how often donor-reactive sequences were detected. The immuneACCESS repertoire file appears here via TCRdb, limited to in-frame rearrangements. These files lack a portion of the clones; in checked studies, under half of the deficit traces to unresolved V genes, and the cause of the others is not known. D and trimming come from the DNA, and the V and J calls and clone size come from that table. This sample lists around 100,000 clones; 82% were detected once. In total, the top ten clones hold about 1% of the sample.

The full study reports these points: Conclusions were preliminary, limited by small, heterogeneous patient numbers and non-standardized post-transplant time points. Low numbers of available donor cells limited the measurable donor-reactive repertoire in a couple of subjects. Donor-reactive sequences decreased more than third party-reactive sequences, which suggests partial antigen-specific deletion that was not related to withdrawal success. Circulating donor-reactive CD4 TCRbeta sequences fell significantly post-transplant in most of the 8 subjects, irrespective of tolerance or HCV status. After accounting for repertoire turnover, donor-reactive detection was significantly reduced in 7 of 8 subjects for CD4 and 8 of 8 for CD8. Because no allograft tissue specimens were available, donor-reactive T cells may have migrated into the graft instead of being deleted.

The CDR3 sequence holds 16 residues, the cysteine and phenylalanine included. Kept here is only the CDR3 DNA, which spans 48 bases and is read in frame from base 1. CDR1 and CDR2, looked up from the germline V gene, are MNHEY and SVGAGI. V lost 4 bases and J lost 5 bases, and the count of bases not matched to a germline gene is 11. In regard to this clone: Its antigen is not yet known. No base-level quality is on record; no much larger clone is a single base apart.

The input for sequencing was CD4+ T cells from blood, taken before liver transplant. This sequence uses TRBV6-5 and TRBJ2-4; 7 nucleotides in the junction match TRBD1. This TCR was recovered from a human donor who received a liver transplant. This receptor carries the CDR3 CASSSRGRGQQNIQYF. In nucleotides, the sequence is TGTGCCAGCAGTTCCCGTGGAAGGGGACAGCAAAACATTCAGTACTTC.